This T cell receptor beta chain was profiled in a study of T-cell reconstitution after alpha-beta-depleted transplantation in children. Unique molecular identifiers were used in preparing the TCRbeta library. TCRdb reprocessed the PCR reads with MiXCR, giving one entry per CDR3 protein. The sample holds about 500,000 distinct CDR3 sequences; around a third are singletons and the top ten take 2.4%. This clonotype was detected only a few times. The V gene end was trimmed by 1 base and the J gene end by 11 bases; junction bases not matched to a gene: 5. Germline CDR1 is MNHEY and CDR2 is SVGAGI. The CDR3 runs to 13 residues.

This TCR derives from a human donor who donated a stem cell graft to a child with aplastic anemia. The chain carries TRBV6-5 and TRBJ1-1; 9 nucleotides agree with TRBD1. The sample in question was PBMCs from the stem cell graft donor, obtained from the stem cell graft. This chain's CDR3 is CASSYLNRGHAFF. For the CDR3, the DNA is TGTGCCAGCAGTTACTTGAACAGGGGGCATGCTTTCTTT.